The entry below describes one T cell receptor (beta chain). Its antigen is not known. Generated by immunoSEQ multiplex PCR, the TCRdb table keeps only in-frame clones and is missing some. The data show some 30,000 clones, 75% to 90% seen once. The source of the sample is a study of chemoradiotherapy in HPV16-positive cancers. Study at large: Two HPV16-positive patients' cells yielded candidate HPV-specific clones and common motifs.

Samples were taken several times over chemoradiotherapy. V shed 5 bases and J 8 bases; nucleotides not matched to a gene: 7. Germline lookup yields CDR1 SGHAT and CDR2 FQNNGV. The CDR3 contains 15 residues. Points from the study as a whole: During treatment, candidate HPV-specific clones and E7-related motifs expanded in tumor.

The origin of this receptor is a human donor with HPV-associated anogenital cancer. Sequencing was performed on blood, taken from a patient who underwent chemoradiotherapy. The chain employs TRBV11-2 and TRBJ1-4; 11 bases line up with TRBD1. The CDR3 nucleotides are TGTGCCAGCAGCACCAGGACAGGGGGCGGCGAAAAACTGTTTTTT. It codes for CASSTRTGGGEKLFF.